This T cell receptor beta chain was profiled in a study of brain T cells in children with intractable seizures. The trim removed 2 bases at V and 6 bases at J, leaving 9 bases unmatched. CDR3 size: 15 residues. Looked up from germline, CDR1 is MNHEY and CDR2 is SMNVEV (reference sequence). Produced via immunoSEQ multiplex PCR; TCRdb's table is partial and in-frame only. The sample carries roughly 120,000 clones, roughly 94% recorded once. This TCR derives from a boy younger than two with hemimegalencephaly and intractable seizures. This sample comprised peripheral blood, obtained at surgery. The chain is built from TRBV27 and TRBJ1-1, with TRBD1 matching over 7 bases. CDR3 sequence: CASSLLLAGGAEAFF. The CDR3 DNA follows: TGTGCCAGCAGTTTACTTCTTGCAGGGGGGGCTGAAGCTTTCTTT.